The 17 T cell receptor beta chains listed next were all sequenced from one sample in a study of blood T cell repertoires in COVID-19. Only in-frame clones appear in the TCRdb table, and some are missing; sequencing was by immunoSEQ multiplex PCR. The profile covers over 130,000 clones, with about three quarters appearing a single time and roughly 15% taken by the ten largest. The sample comprised peripheral blood. The receptor set was obtained from a man aged 45-65 years with acute or convalescent COVID-19.

V is TRBV7-9 and J is TRBJ2-1, with a weak D call TRBD2 (6 bases). V was clipped by 1 base and J by 4 bases, with 8 bases between them. The CDR3 is 14 amino acids. Germline CDR1 SEHNR, CDR2 FQNEAQ (reference sequence). The CDR3: CASSLVGTYNEQFF. The CDR3, as DNA: TGTGCCAGCAGCTTAGTGGGGACTTACAATGAGCAGTTCTTC.

Only one count was recorded for this clone. The genes are TRBV27 and TRBJ1-6, with D possibly TRBD1 on 6 matching bases. V was cut by 5 bases and J by 8 bases, with 16 bases left in between. CDR1 is MNHEY, CDR2 SMNVEV, per germline (reference sequence). The CDR3 contains 15 residues. CDR3 sequence: CASSALTGPDSPLHF. For the CDR3, the DNA is TGTGCCAGCAGTGCGCTTACAGGGCCGGATTCACCCCTCCACTTT.

Here the CDR3 reads CASSEVLAGGPYEQYV. The CDR3, as DNA: TGTGCCAGCAGTGAAGTTCTAGCGGGGGGGCCCTACGAGCAGTACGTC. The chain is built from TRBV6-1 and TRBJ2-7; TRBD2 matches at 12 bases. V shed 1 base, J shed 2 bases, and the junction held 3 bases outside the gene matches. The CDR3 extends over 16 amino acids. Germline V gives CDR1 MNHNS, CDR2 SASEGT.

V and J are TRBV5-4 and TRBJ2-1, with 9 bases lining up with TRBD2. V lost 0 bases, J lost 7 bases, and 5 bases stayed unmatched. The CDR3 is 15 residues long. Germline V gives CDR1 SGHNT, CDR2 YYREEE (reference sequence). The CDR3 loop is CASSLGLAGINEQFF. CDR3 DNA: TGTGCCAGCAGCTTGGGGCTAGCGGGGATAAATGAGCAGTTCTTC.

The V and J genes are TRBV6-5 and TRBJ2-4; TRBD2 matches at 8 bases. This CDR3 comprises 14 residues. V lost 4 bases, J lost 8 bases, and 7 bases stayed unmatched. CDR1 is MNHEY and CDR2 is SVGAGI in the germline V gene. The CDR3 DNA sequence: TGTGCCAGCAGTTTGCGGGGGGCCGCGGACATTCAGTACTTC. It translates to CASSLRGAADIQYF.

The CDR3 nucleotides read TGTGCCAGCAGTGAATACGAGGGACTTTGGCGAGAGACCCAGTACTTC. It yields the protein CASSEYEGLWRETQYF. The J gene is TRBJ2-5, the V gene TRBV25-1; D perhaps matches TRBD2 (6 bases). CDR1 and CDR2 (germline): MGHDK, SYGVNS. This CDR3 has 16 amino acids. V was shortened by 0 bases and J by 4 bases, with 15 bases between the two germline ends.

This CDR3 is CASSFFSGQGYTF. CDR3 sequence (DNA): TGTGCCAGCAGTTTCTTTTCAGGGCAGGGCTACACCTTC. The rearrangement joins TRBV12-3 or TRBV12-4 to TRBJ1-2; possibly TRBD1 for D (5 bases). The CDR3 covers 13 residues. V lost 3 bases and J 8 bases, leaving 13 bases between the germline ends.

The rearrangement uses TRBV30 and TRBJ2-3, with D possibly being TRBD2 (7 bases). Germline V gene lookup returns CDR1 GTSNPN and CDR2 SVGIG (reference sequence). The length of the CDR3 is 14 residues. Between the trimmed V and J ends, which lost 1 base and 6 bases, there was a span of 14 bases. The DNA for the CDR3 is TGTGCCTGGAGTGAGGGGGGGGTGACGGATACGCAGTATTTT. Protein sequence: CAWSEGGVTDTQYF.

The V and J genes are TRBV11-2 and TRBJ2-5; a weak D match, TRBD2 (5 bases). The CDR3 totals 13 residues. Germline CDR1 reads SGHAT; CDR2 reads FQNNGV. Trimming pared 3 bases from V and 5 bases from J, leaving 10 bases between. CDR3 coding DNA: TGTGCCAGCAGCTTTTGGGGAGACGAGACCCAGTACTTC. As protein: CASSFWGDETQYF.

The chain has TRBV6-5 and TRBJ2-3; TRBD2 might be the D (6 bases). Between the trimmed V and J ends, which lost 0 bases and 3 bases, there was a span of 13 bases. CDR3 length equals 16 residues. CDR1 MNHEY and CDR2 SVGAGI come from the germline V gene. The CDR3 loop reads CASSYSRAGGTDTQYF. The CDR3 DNA is TGTGCCAGCAGTTACTCGAGAGCGGGCGGGACAGATACGCAGTATTTT.

The chain joins TRBV13 to TRBJ2-5, with a tentative D call TRBD2 (6 bases). Looked up from germline, CDR1 is PRHDT and CDR2 is FYEKMQ (reference sequence). This CDR3 comprises 16 residues. V shed 5 bases and J shed 5 bases, with 21 bases lying between them. CDR3 protein: CASSGDRDQRGETQYF. CDR3 in DNA: TGTGCCAGCAGCGGCGACCGGGACCAACGGGGGGAGACCCAGTACTTC.

The V gene is TRBV10-3, the J gene TRBJ2-3; 11 nucleotides match TRBD1. The CDR3 is 14 residues long. Germline values: CDR1 ENHRY, CDR2 SYGVKD. The junction had 3 bases not matched to a gene; V was cut back by 6 bases and J by 4 bases. The CDR3 sequence: CAISEGQGADTQYF. In DNA, the CDR3 is TGTGCCATCAGCGAGGGACAGGGGGCAGATACGCAGTATTTT.

The rearrangement uses TRBV7-2 and TRBJ2-5, with 8 bases matching TRBD2. Unmatched junction bases numbered 6, after V lost 5 bases and J lost 1 base. CDR3 size: 15 residues. Germline-derived CDR1 and CDR2 are SGHTA and FQGNSA. CDR3 in DNA: TGTGCCAGCAGCACAACTAGCGGTACCCAAGAGACCCAGTACTTC. It is translated as CASSTTSGTQETQYF.

The chain is built from TRBV5-5 and TRBJ2-7, with D unclear. The CDR3 has 13 amino acids. V shed 4 bases and J shed 4 bases, with 12 bases lying between them. The germline CDR1 and CDR2 sequences are SGHKS and YYEKEE (reference sequence). Here the CDR3 reads CASSTTTSYEQYV. CDR3 sequence (DNA): TGTGCCAGCAGCACAACTACAAGTTACGAGCAGTACGTC.

This clone has a single count. V usage is TRBV28 and J usage is TRBJ2-5, with a weak D call TRBD2 (6 bases). V was pared by 3 bases and J by 0 bases, with 8 bases between. From germline, CDR1 is MDHEN and CDR2 SYDVKM. The CDR3 has 14 amino acids. CDR3 amino acids: CASSFAGNQETQYF. For the CDR3, the DNA is TGTGCCAGCAGTTTTGCGGGAAACCAAGAGACCCAGTACTTC. Supplemented by reference TRBV28 and TRBJ2-5, the full variable domain reads DVKVTQSSRYLVKRTGEKVFLECVQDMDHENMFWYRQDPGLGLRLIYFSYDVKMKEKGDIPEGYSVSREKKERFSLILESASTNQTSMYLCASSFAGNQETQYFGPGTRLLVL.

This chain uses TRBV2 with TRBJ2-3, with D unresolved. V was pared by 3 bases and J by 4 bases, with 11 bases between. Germline assignment: CDR1 SNHLY and CDR2 FYNNEI. This CDR3 is built from 14 residues. CDR3 coding DNA: TGTGCCAGCAGTGACCCTAACGTCGCAGATACGCAGTATTTT. This gives the protein CASSDPNVADTQYF.

This clone was detected once. J is TRBJ1-1 and V is TRBV27, with 7 bases aligning to TRBD1. CDR3 size: 16 residues. The germline gives CDR1 MNHEY, CDR2 SMNVEV (reference sequence). With V trimmed by 2 bases and J by 3 bases, 9 bases remained unmatched. The CDR3 spells CASSLQGEALDTEAFF. Written as DNA, the CDR3 is TGTGCCAGCAGTTTACAGGGGGAAGCTTTGGACACTGAAGCTTTCTTT.